These 17 T cell receptor beta chains share one sample of origin, sequenced in a study of regulatory T cells in long-lasting Graves disease. Libraries of TCR beta came from iRepertoire HTBI primers plus Arm-PCR of CDR3 regions. In TCRdb, the multiplex PCR reads were re-called with MiXCR into one record per CDR3 protein. The sample lists 400,000 to 450,000 distinct CDR3 sequences; about 16% were seen once. Time point meaning: newly diagnosed GD, antithyroid drugs for less than 3 months. With RNA extracted from PBMCs as input, the TCR library was made. The sample was also reused in another study, on T cells in Graves' hyperthyroidism and ophthalmopathy.

The specimen was peripheral blood mononuclear cells (PBMCs), collected at new diagnosis, from a patient treated with antithyroid drugs. The receptors shown here come from a woman aged 30 to 39 with Graves disease.

The table lists this clonotype with many counts. This chain links TRBV7-9 with TRBJ2-3; a weak D match, TRBD1 (5 bases). In germline, CDR1 is SEHNR, CDR2 FQNEAQ (reference sequence). The CDR3 contains 11 residues. Trimming cost V 8 bases and J 6 bases, with 9 bases left between them. The CDR3 DNA sequence: TGTGCCAGCGGGGCGGCGGATACGCAGTATTTT. This codes for CASGAADTQYF.

This clonotype was seen a handful of times. The J gene is TRBJ2-4, the V gene TRBV30, with D uncertain. The germline CDR1 and CDR2 sequences are GTSNPN and SVGIG (reference sequence). This CDR3 is 12 amino acids long. V was clipped by 5 bases and J by 5 bases, with 10 bases between them. The chain's CDR3 is CAWYGAQNIQYF. The CDR3, as DNA: TGTGCCTGGTACGGCGCCCAAAACATTCAGTACTTC.

The CDR3 reads CSARGGAGDSYEQYF. In DNA form, the CDR3 reads TGCAGTGCTAGGGGGGGGGCAGGGGATTCGTACGAGCAGTACTTC. This chain links TRBV20-1 with TRBJ2-7; possibly TRBD2 for D (7 bases). Germline V lookup: CDR1 DFQATT, CDR2 SNEGSKA (reference sequence). V was shortened by 3 bases and J by 4 bases, with 19 bases between the two germline ends. CDR3 size: 15 residues.

This clonotype was seen many times. The rearrangement joins TRBV7-8 to TRBJ2-1; tentative D call: TRBD2 (5 bases). The length of the CDR3 is 12 residues. V lost 7 bases and J 9 bases, leaving 13 bases between the germline ends. Germline V lookup: CDR1 SGHVS, CDR2 FQNEAQ. CDR3 sequence: CASTLASFEQFF. CDR3 nucleotides: TGTGCCAGCACCCTAGCCAGCTTTGAGCAGTTCTTC.

This chain links TRBV20-1 with TRBJ2-7; 9 positions agree with TRBD2. The germline gives CDR1 DFQATT, CDR2 SNEGSKA (reference sequence). The length of the CDR3 is 16 residues. The V and J ends lost 0 bases and 2 bases, in that order; junction bases with no gene match: 8. The CDR3: CSARDSLAGNAYEQYF. The DNA of the CDR3 is TGCAGTGCTAGAGATTCCCTAGCGGGAAATGCCTACGAGCAGTACTTC.

This clonotype came up many times. The rearrangement uses TRBV4-1 and TRBJ1-5, with a weak D call TRBD1 (5 bases). This CDR3 contains 17 residues. The V gene's germline CDR1 is MGHRA and CDR2 YSYEKL. V was clipped by 1 base and J by 4 bases, with 17 bases between them. CDR3 region: CASSQVYQGKGNQPQHF. Here the CDR3 DNA reads TGCGCCAGCAGCCAAGTTTACCAGGGAAAAGGGAATCAGCCCCAGCATTTT.

This clonotype was found many times. J is TRBJ1-5 and V is TRBV10-3; 8 bases match TRBD1. The CDR3 sequence is 15 residues long. With 5 bases clipped from V and 2 bases from J, the junction kept 5 bases outside the gene matches. From germline, CDR1 is ENHRY and CDR2 SYGVKD. CDR3 protein: CAISSGGFGNQPQHF. CDR3 in DNA: TGTGCCATCAGTTCAGGGGGCTTCGGCAATCAGCCCCAGCATTTT.

At least ten counts were recorded for this clonotype. In nucleotides, the CDR3 is TGCAGTGCTAGAGAAGGGAACACTGAAGCTTTCTTT. It encodes CSAREGNTEAFF. The V gene is TRBV20-1, the J gene TRBJ1-1; D is ambiguous. This CDR3 comprises 12 residues. Per germline, CDR1 DFQATT and CDR2 SNEGSKA (reference sequence). Trimming left V 0 bases short and J 1 base short, with 3 bases between.

This clonotype was seen repeatedly, ten times or more. The chain recombines TRBV6-1 with TRBJ2-5; the match to TRBD2 covers 8 bases. The CDR3 sequence is 13 residues long. Germline values: CDR1 MNHNS, CDR2 SASEGT. V trimming: 7 bases; J trimming: 5 bases; junction bases outside the gene matches: 6. The DNA of the CDR3 is TGTGCCAGCAATCCGGGACTAGGGGAGACCCAGTACTTC. It is translated as CASNPGLGETQYF.

V usage is TRBV28 and J usage is TRBJ2-3; D ambiguous. CDR3 length: 15 amino acids. Germline V CDR1 and CDR2: MDHEN, SYDVKM. Trimming removed 5 bases at V and 5 bases at J, with 17 bases between. The CDR3 nucleotides are TGTGCCAGCAGTCCCTTAGTCGGCGGCGGAGATACGCAGTATTTT. It specifies CASSPLVGGGDTQYF. Filled out from reference TRBV28 and TRBJ2-3, the complete variable domain reads DVKVTQSSRYLVKRTGEKVFLECVQDMDHENMFWYRQDPGLGLRLIYFSYDVKMKEKGDIPEGYSVSREKKERFSLILESASTNQTSMYLCASSPLVGGGDTQYFGPGTRLTVL.

Notes on this clonotype: A much bigger clone sits one base away, suggesting this may be a read error. This chain connects TRBV6-4 to TRBJ1-2; weak D call: TRBD1 (6 bases). Germline V lookup: CDR1 MRHNA, CDR2 SNTAGT. CDR3 length: 15 residues. The CDR3 DNA reads as TGTGCCAACAGTTCAACAGGGCAACGAATATATGGCTACACCTTC. Protein product: CANSSTGQRIYGYTF.

This sequence joins TRBV20-1 and TRBJ1-2; D perhaps matches TRBD1 (6 bases). V dropped 0 bases and J dropped 8 bases, with 19 bases sitting between them. Germline lookup yields CDR1 DFQATT and CDR2 SNEGSKA (reference sequence). The CDR3 consists of 15 residues. The CDR3 DNA is TGCAGTGCTAGAGATGGGTTTGCGGGGGCGGAGGGCTACACCTTC. Translating gives CSARDGFAGAEGYTF.

This clonotype turned up a few times. The chain recombines TRBV9 with TRBJ2-3; no clear D gene. V lost 4 bases to trimming and J lost 2 bases, with 14 bases between them. CDR3 size: 15 residues. Looked up from germline, CDR1 is SGDLS and CDR2 is YYNGEE. The CDR3 is CASSPRPTNTDTQYF. CDR3 DNA: TGTGCCAGCAGCCCCCGGCCCACAAACACAGATACGCAGTATTTT.

This chain connects TRBV9 to TRBJ2-1, with 15 bases lining up with TRBD2. Trimming at V came to 0 bases and at J to 0 bases, leaving 1 base not matched to a gene. In germline, CDR1 is SGDLS, CDR2 YYNGEE. The CDR3 runs to 18 residues. DNA of the CDR3: TGTGCCAGCAGCGTAGGGGGACTAGCGGGGGGCTCCTACAATGAGCAGTTCTTC. It encodes CASSVGGLAGGSYNEQFF.

The V and J genes are TRBV30 and TRBJ2-7, with D maybe TRBD2 (5 bases). Germline V CDR1 and CDR2: GTSNPN, SVGIG (reference sequence). Trimming left V 6 bases short and J 4 bases short, with 16 bases between. The CDR3 extends over 13 amino acids. CDR3 loop: CACQEGLGYEQYF. CDR3 sequence (DNA): TGTGCCTGCCAAGAGGGTCTGGGATACGAGCAGTACTTC.

This clonotype was seen many times. The rearrangement joins TRBV9 to TRBJ1-2; 7 bases are a match to TRBD1. Germline V gene data show CDR1 as SGDLS and CDR2 as YYNGEE. J was trimmed by 4 bases and V by 4 bases; bases with no gene match: 10. The CDR3 spans 15 residues. The DNA of the CDR3 is TGTGCCAGCAGCCCCGACAGGGCAGCTTTCTATGGCTACACCTTC. Translated, it gives CASSPDRAAFYGYTF.

This clonotype has at least ten counts. The chain is built from TRBV12-3 or TRBV12-4 and TRBJ2-7; 7 positions agree with TRBD2. The CDR3 is 16 amino acids. V lost 0 bases to trimming and J lost 3 bases; unmatched junction nucleotides: 8. This CDR3 reads CASSLARLAEFYEQYF. The CDR3 nucleotides are TGTGCCAGCAGTTTAGCGCGGCTAGCGGAATTCTACGAGCAGTACTTC.